This paragraph reports one TCR beta chain. The clone's antigen remains unknown. The sample holds no much larger clone one base away, and base qualities are not on file. Additional DNA sequences in this sample encode the identical CDR3. The data derive from a study of beta chain features in type 1 diabetes (dated by TCRdb to 2016 to 2019). Looking at the study overall: Mean age, gender distribution, total cell number and subset yield did not differ between patients and healthy donors. A total of over 90,000,000 sorted cells were examined across all samples, and a strong correlation was observed between cell number per subset and RNA yield. Whereas all 30 or so donors provided naive and central memory subsets, regulatory and stem cell-like memory subsets were isolated from just 8 patients and roughly eight healthy donors. The study compared TCRB repertoires of sorted circulating CD4+ T cell subsets between recently diagnosed type 1 diabetes patients and matched healthy donors.

All of the isolated RNA was reverse transcribed with the High Capacity cDNA Reverse Transcription Kit, so expressed TCRB transcripts were sequenced. Deep immunoSEQ sequencing was performed on naive, central memory and regulatory T cell samples, with an average of around 3.4 million total reads per sample. Sorted cells were lysed in RLT buffer and RNA was extracted with DNase-treated RNeasy Micro or Mini kits, depending on cell number. To prevent cross-contamination, every cell subset was processed on its own, while patient and healthy donor samples were processed together. The immunoSEQ multiplex PCR was used to amplify TCRB sequences from cDNA, yielding 87-bp fragments that span the CDR3 region. The amplicons were sequenced using the Illumina HiSeq platform. For the original study's pipeline: Synthetic template baselines were used to correct PCR bias computationally, reads within Hamming distance 2 were collapsed together, and singletons that could not be merged were discarded. By aligning reads against IMGT, V, D and J genes, CDR3 length, and insertions or deletions at six rearrangement sites were assigned. Within each subset, clonotype counts were normalized to sorted cell number, after which true diversity and Gini coefficients were computed with the tcR R package. The overlap coefficient, calculated on TCRB nucleotide sequences, was used to measure repertoire sharing. As a proxy for the pre-selection repertoire, out-of-frame TCRB sequences from naive cells were analyzed. TCRdb's version of the immuneACCESS table is confined to in-frame rearrangements and falls short of the full clone set. An unresolved V gene accounts for under half of the shortfall where checked; the remainder is of unknown origin. The V and J calls and clone size come from that table; D and trimming were worked out from the DNA. The sample data list 220,000 or so clones, and roughly two thirds of these were observed just once. Together, the top ten hold 0.053% of the sample.

From each donor, a single peripheral blood sample of 90 to 150 mL on average was drawn into heparinised tubes. A BD FACSAria II and a panel including CD45RO, CCR7, CD25, CD127, CD95 and CD27 were used to sort naive, central memory, regulatory and stem cell-like memory CD4+ T cells. A purity above 95% was achieved for all sorted populations. PBMCs were isolated immediately by Lymphoprep density gradient centrifugation and stained directly without culture. So that batch effects would be minimized, each experiment stained and sorted samples in pairs, pairing one healthy donor with one patient. Inclusive of the bounding cysteine and phenylalanine, the CDR3 is 15 residues long. Here the CDR3 DNA is all that survives: 45 bases in frame from base 1. At the junction V is shortened by 2 bases and J by 0 bases, with 6 bases in between. CDR1 and CDR2, per the germline V gene, are SGHRS and YFSETQ. Summary of the overall study and its limitations: The naive, central memory and regulatory TCRB repertoires appeared to resemble one another more closely among patients than among healthy donors. Because small numbers of individuals were included in the HLA sub-analyses, any influence of HLA type on TCRB rearrangement was left unresolved. Because cDNA was sequenced instead of genomic DNA, activated cells with high expression could be over-represented, although the groups did not differ in activation or CD3 levels. Shorter templates might have been favored by PCR, but patient and control samples were amplified and corrected together, so both groups would have been affected equally by any skew. At VDJ recombination sites, patients with type 1 diabetes made fewer insertions and deleted more nucleotides, a pattern implying thymic rearrangement abnormalities. A moderate but significant shortening of TCRB CDR3 length was observed in type 1 diabetes patients in all four CD4+ subsets.

The sequenced material came from naive CD4+ T cells from blood. The cell subset or site label corresponds to: true naive CD4+ T cells. This TCR derives from a man aged 30-40 years in good health. In this chain, TRBV5-1 is recombined with TRBJ2-6, with the D gene not confidently named. The DNA is TGCGCCAGCAGCTTCGATAGCTCTGGGGCCAACGTCCTGACTTTC. Its coded protein is CASSFDSSGANVLTF. The CDR3 plus the reference TRBV5-1 and TRBJ2-6 genes for the other parts give the full variable domain: KAGVTQTPRYLIKTRGQQVTLSCSPISGHRSVSWYQQTPGQGLQFLFEYFSETQRNKGNFPGRFSGRQFSNSRSEMNVSTLELGDSALYLCASSFDSSGANVLTFGAGSRLTVL.